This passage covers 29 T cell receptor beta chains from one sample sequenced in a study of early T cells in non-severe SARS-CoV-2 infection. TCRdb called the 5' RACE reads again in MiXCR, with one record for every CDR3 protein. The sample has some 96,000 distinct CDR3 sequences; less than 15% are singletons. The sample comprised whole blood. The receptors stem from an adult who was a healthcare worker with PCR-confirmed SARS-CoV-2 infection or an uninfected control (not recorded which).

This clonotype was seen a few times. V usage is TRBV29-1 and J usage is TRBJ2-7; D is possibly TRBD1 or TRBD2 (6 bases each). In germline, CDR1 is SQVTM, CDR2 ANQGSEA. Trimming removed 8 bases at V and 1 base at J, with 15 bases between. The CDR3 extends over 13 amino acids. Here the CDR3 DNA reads TGCAGCTATCCTCGGGGGCGGTCCTACGAGCAGTACTTC. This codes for CSYPRGRSYEQYF.

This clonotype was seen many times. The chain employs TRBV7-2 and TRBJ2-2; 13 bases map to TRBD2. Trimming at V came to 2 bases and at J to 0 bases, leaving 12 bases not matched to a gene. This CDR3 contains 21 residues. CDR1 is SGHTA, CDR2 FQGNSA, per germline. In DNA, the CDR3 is TGTGCCAGCAGCTTAATATCGGGACTAGCGGGGAATCTTGCGAACACCGGGGAGCTGTTTTTT. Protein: CASSLISGLAGNLANTGELFF.

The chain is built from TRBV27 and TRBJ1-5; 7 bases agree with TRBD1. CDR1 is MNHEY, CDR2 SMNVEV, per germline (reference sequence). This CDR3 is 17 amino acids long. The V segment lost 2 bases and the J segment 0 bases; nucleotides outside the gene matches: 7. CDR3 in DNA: TGTGCCAGCAGTTTACCGCTACGACAGGGTAGCAATCAGCCCCAGCATTTT. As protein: CASSLPLRQGSNQPQHF.

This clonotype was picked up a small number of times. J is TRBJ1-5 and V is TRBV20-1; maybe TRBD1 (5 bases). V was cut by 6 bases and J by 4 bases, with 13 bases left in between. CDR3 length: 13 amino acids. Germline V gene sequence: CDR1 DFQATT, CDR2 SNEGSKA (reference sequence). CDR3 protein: CSARRVKNQPQHF. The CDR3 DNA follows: TGCAGTGCCCGCAGGGTTAAGAATCAGCCCCAGCATTTT.

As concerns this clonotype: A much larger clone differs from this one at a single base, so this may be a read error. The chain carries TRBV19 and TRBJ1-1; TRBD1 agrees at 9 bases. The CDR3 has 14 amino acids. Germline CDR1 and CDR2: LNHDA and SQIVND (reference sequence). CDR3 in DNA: TGTGCCAGCAACCCGACAGGGGGGAACACTGGAGCTTTCTTT. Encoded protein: CASNPTGGNTGAFF.

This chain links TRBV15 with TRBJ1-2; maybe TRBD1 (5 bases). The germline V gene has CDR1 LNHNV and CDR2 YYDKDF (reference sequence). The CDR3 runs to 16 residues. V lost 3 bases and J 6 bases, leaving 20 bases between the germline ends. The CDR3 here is CATSSQGIIPSNGYTF. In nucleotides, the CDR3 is TGTGCCACCAGCAGTCAGGGTATCATACCCTCCAATGGCTACACCTTC.

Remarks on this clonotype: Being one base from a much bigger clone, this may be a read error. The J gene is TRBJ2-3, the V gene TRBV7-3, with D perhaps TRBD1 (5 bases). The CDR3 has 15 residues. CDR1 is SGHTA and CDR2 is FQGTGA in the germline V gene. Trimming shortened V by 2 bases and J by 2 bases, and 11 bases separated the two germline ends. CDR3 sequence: CASSLQGRDTDTQYF. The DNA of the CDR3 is TGTGCCAGCAGCTTACAGGGTAGGGACACAGATACGCAGTATTTT.

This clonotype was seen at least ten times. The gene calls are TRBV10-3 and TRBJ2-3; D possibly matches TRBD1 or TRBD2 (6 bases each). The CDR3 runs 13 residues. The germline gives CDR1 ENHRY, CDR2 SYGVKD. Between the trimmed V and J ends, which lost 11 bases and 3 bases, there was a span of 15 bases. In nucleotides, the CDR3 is TGTGCCCGGTCCCCGGGGGCTACAGATACGCAGTATTTT. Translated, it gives CARSPGATDTQYF.

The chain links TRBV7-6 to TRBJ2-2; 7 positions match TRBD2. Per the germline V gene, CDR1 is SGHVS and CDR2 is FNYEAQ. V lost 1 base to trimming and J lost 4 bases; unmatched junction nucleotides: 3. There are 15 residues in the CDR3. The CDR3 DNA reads TGTGCCAGCAGCTTAGTCGGGGGGAGCACCGGGGAGCTGTTTTTT. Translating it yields CASSLVGGSTGELFF. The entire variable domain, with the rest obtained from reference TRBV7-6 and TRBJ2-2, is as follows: GAGVSQSPRYKVTKRGQDVALRCDPISGHVSLYWYRQALGQGPEFLTYFNYEAQQDKSGLPNDRFSAERPEGSISTLTIQRTEQRDSAMYRCASSLVGGSTGELFFGEGSRLTVL.

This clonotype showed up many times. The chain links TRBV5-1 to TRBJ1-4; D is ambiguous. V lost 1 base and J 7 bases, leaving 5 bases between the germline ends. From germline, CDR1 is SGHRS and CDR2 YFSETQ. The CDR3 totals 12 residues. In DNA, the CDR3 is TGCGCCAGCAGCTTGAGAGGTGAAAAACTGTTTTTT. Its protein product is CASSLRGEKLFF.

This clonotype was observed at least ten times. CDR3 DNA: TGTGCCAGCAGCTCCTGGGGCGCTTCCGGGGAGCTGTTTTTT. Amino acids: CASSSWGASGELFF. The chain recombines TRBV5-4 with TRBJ2-2, with D possibly matching TRBD1 (5 bases). V gave up 3 bases and J gave up 6 bases, with 12 bases separating them. The CDR3 runs 14 residues. Germline CDR1 and CDR2: SGHNT and YYREEE (reference sequence). The whole variable domain, remainder taken from reference TRBV5-4 and TRBJ2-2, is ETGVTQSPTHLIKTRGQQVTLRCSSQSGHNTVSWYQQALGQGPQFIFQYYREEENGRGNFPPRFSGLQFPNYSSELNVNALELDDSALYLCASSSWGASGELFFGEGSRLTVL.

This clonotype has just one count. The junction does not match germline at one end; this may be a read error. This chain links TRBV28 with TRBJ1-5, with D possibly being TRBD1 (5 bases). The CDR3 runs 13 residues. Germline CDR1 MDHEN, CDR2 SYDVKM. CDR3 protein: CVSSRNGGQPQHF. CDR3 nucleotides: TGTGTCAGCAGTCGCAATGGGGGGCAGCCCCAGCATTTT.

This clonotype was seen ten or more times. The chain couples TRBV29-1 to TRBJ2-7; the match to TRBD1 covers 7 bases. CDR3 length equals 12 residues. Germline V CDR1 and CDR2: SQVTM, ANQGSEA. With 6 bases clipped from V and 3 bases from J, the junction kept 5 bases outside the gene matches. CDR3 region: CSVIDRVYEQYF. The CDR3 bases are TGCAGCGTCATTGACAGGGTCTACGAGCAGTACTTC.

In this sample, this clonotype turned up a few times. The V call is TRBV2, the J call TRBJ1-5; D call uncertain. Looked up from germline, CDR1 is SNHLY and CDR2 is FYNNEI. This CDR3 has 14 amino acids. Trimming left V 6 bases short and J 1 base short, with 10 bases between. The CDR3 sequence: CASSLQVSNQPQHF. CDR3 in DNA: TGTGCCAGCAGCCTCCAGGTGAGCAATCAGCCCCAGCATTTT.

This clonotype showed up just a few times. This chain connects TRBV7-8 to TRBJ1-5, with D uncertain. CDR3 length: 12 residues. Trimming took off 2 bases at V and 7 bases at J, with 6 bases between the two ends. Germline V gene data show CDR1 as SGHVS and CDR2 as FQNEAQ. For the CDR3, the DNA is TGTGCCAGCAGCTTATCCCCCCAGCCCCAGCATTTT. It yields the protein CASSLSPQPQHF.

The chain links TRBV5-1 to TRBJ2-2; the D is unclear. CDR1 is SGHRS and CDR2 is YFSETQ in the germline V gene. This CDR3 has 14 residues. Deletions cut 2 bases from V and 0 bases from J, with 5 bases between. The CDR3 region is CASSFSSNTGELFF. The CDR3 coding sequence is TGCGCCAGCAGCTTTTCCTCGAACACCGGGGAGCTGTTTTTT.

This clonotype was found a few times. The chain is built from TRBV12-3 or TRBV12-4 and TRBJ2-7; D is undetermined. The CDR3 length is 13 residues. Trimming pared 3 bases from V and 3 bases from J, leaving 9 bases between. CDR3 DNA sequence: TGTGCCAGCAGTTTCGGTCTTCGCTACGAGCAGTACTTC. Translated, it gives CASSFGLRYEQYF.

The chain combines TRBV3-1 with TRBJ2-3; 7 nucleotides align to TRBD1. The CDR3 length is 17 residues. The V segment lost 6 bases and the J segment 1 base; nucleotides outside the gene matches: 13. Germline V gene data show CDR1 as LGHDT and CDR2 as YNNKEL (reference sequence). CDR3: CASSPRTGSSCTDTQYF. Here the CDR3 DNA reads TGTGCCAGCAGTCCCCGGACAGGTTCCAGCTGCACAGATACGCAGTATTTT.

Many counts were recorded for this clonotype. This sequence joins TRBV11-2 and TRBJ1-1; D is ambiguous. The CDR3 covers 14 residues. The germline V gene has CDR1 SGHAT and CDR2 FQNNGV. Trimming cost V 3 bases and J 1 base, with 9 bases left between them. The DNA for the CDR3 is TGTGCCAGCAGCTTTCGGCCACCGAACACTGAAGCTTTCTTT. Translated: CASSFRPPNTEAFF.

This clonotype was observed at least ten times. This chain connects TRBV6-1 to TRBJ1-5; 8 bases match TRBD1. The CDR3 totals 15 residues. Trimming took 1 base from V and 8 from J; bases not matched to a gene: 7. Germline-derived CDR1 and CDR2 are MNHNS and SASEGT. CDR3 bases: TGTGCCAGCAGTGAAGGGACAGGGAGGAGCAAGCCCCAGCATTTT. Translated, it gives CASSEGTGRSKPQHF.

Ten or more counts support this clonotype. CDR3 residues: CASSFGGRWDTQYF. The CDR3 DNA reads TGTGCCAGCAGCTTTGGGGGGAGATGGGATACGCAGTATTTT. This chain connects TRBV7-6 to TRBJ2-3; D might be TRBD2 (6 bases). Trimming pared 3 bases from V and 6 bases from J, leaving 13 bases between. CDR1 is SGHVS and CDR2 is FNYEAQ in the germline V gene. The CDR3 loop spans 14 amino acids.

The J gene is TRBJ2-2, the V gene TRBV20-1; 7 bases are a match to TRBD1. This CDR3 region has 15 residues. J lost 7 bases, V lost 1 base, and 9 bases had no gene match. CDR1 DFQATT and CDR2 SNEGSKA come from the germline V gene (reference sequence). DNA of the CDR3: TGCAGTGCTAGAGGCCCGACAGGGTTCGGCGGGGAGCTGTTTTTT. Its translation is CSARGPTGFGGELFF.

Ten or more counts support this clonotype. The CDR3 DNA sequence: TGTGCCAGCTCGACGAGTCGGGGGGGCACCCCATCTGGGGCCAACGTCCTGACTTTC. Amino acids: CASSTSRGGTPSGANVLTF. The V and J genes are TRBV18 and TRBJ2-6; the match to TRBD2 covers 8 bases. Germline V gives CDR1 KGHSH, CDR2 LQKENI. The CDR3 contains 19 residues. With 6 bases clipped from V and 1 base from J, the junction kept 14 bases outside the gene matches.

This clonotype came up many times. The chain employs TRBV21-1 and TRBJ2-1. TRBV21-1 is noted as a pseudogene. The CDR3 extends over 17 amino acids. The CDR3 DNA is TGTGCCACCAAGAGATGCGGACGAGAAAGCTCCTACAATGAGCAGTTCTTC. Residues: CATKRCGRESSYNEQFF.

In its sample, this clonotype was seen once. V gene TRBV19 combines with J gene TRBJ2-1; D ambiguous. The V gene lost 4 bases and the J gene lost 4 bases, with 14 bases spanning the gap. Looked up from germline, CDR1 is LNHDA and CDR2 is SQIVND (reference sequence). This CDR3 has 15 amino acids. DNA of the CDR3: TGTGCCAGTAGTAGTCGTGGCCAGATATACAATGAGCAGTTCTTC. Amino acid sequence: CASSSRGQIYNEQFF.

The CDR3 nucleotides are TGTGCCAGCAGCTTGACCGGGACTAGCGGGGGGAGGTCAGATACGCAGTATTTT. Its translation: CASSLTGTSGGRSDTQYF. The genes are TRBV27 and TRBJ2-3, with 15 bases fitting TRBD2. The junction had 11 bases not matched to a gene; V was cut back by 6 bases and J by 4 bases. Germline values: CDR1 MNHEY, CDR2 SMNVEV (reference sequence). The CDR3 is 18 residues long.

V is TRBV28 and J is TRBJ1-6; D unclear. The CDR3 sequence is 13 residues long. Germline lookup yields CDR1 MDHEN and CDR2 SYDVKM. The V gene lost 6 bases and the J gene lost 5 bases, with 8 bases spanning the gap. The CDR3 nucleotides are TGTGCCAGCAGACTCGACGATAATTCACCCCTCCACTTT. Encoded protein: CASRLDDNSPLHF.

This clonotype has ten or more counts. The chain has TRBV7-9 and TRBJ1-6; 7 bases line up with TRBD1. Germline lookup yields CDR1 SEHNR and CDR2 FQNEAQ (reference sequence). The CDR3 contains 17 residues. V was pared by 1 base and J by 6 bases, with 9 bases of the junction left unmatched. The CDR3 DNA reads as TGTGCCAGCAGCTTAGAGAGAGGGGGCGACCTTAATTCACCCCTCCACTTT. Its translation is CASSLERGGDLNSPLHF. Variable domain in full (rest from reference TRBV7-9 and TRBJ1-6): DTGVSQNPRHKITKRGQNVTFRCDPISEHNRLYWYRQTLGQGPEFLTYFQNEAQLEKSRLLSDRFSAERPKGSFSTLEIQRTEQGDSAMYLCASSLERGGDLNSPLHFGNGTRLTVT.

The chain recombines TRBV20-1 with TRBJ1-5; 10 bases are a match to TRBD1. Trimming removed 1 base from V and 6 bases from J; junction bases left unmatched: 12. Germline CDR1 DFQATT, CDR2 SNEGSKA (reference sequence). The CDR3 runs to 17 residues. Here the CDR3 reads CSARAYLGTGVGQPQHF. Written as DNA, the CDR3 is TGCAGTGCTAGAGCCTACCTAGGGACAGGGGTCGGTCAGCCCCAGCATTTT.